These T cell receptor beta chains were read from a single sample in a study of T cells after yellow fever vaccination. TCRdb itself ran the 5' RACE reads through MiXCR, one entry per CDR3 protein. The sample holds roughly 500,000 distinct CDR3 sequences, 15% to 20% seen once. The specimen comprised PBMCs, sampled 15 days after the yellow fever booster vaccination. Source of these receptors: a man aged 25 to 45 who received the YFV17D yellow fever vaccine. Each CDR3 is given with its conserved first and last residue. The D gene is left open where the match is weak. Where a row states a size, it is once, few, many or the class of an expanded clone; other rows omit it.

J	D	size	V	DNA	CDR3
TRBJ2-5	.	few	TRBV12-3/TRBV12-4	TGTGCCAGCAGTTTCAAGCAAGTCCAAGAGACCCAGTACTTC	CASSFKQVQETQYF
TRBJ2-7	.	few	TRBV7-8	TGTGCCAGCAGCTTTACAACCGGGACAAACTACGAGCAGTACTTC	CASSFTTGTNYEQYF
TRBJ2-4	.	few	TRBV6-2/TRBV6-3	TGTGCCAGCAACGAAAGGGACAATAGGGACATTCAGTACTTC	CASNERDNRDIQYF
TRBJ2-1	.	few	TRBV19	TGTGCCAGTAGTACCTTAGCCATCCGGGATCCCTACAATGAGCAGTTCTTC	CASSTLAIRDPYNEQFF
TRBJ1-4	.	few	TRBV18	TGTGCCAGCTCATCTTTAGACAGGCAACAAAAACTGTTTTTT	CASSSLDRQQKLFF
TRBJ1-5	TRBD1	few	TRBV12-3/TRBV12-4	TGTGCCAGCAGGGGGGGACAGGGGTCCCATCAGCCCCAGCATTTT	CASRGGQGSHQPQHF
TRBJ2-1	TRBD1	.	TRBV7-2	TGTGCCAGCAGCTTATTCGGACAGGGGTCCAATGAGCAGTTCTTC	CASSLFGQGSNEQFF
TRBJ2-7	TRBD2	few	TRBV5-1	TGCGCCAGCAGCGGTTCTAGCGGGAGACAAGACCTCGAGCAGTACTTC	CASSGSSGRQDLEQYF
TRBJ2-7	.	few	TRBV12-3/TRBV12-4	TGTGCCAGCAGTTTCTTGGCGGTGAGCTCCTACGAGCAGTACTTC	CASSFLAVSSYEQYF
TRBJ2-3	TRBD1	once	TRBV6-6	TGTGCCAGTACCCAAGGGGGCAGGGCAGATACGCAGTATTTT	CASTQGGRADTQYF
TRBJ2-1	.	.	TRBV30	TGTGCCTCGCCGGGCCGGCATTACAATGAGCAGTTCTTC	CASPGRHYNEQFF
TRBJ1-5	.	.	TRBV10-1	TGCGCCAGCAGCGGGGAGCCCCAGCATTTT	CASSGEPQHF
TRBJ1-5	.	.	TRBV9	TGTGCCAGCGGAGCTTTCGGGGACCATCAGCCCCAGCATTTT	CASGAFGDHQPQHF
TRBJ2-1	.	.	TRBV29-1	TGCAGCGTTGAATCTGGTGCCCCCTACGGTGAGCAGTTCTTC	CSVESGAPYGEQFF
TRBJ2-3	TRBD2	few	TRBV20-1	TGCAGTGCTAGGTCGAATAGCGGGATCGATACGCAGTATTTT	CSARSNSGIDTQYF
TRBJ1-1	.	few	TRBV10-3	TGTGCCATCATGGAGGGGGGGGTCGACGAAGCTTTCTTT	CAIMEGGVDEAFF
TRBJ2-5	TRBD2	.	TRBV10-3	TGTGCCATCAGTGAGTCGGAGGCGGGAGGGCTACAATTTCAAGAGACCCAGTACTTC	CAISESEAGGLQFQETQYF
TRBJ1-2	.	few	TRBV18	TGTGCCAGCTCATTAGGACAGAATATGAATGGCTACACCTTC	CASSLGQNMNGYTF
TRBJ2-1	.	few	TRBV6-1	TGTGCCAGCAGTGAAGCGGACAGCTTCAATGAGCAGTTCTTC	CASSEADSFNEQFF
TRBJ1-2	TRBD1	once	TRBV6-1	TGTGCCAGCAGTGTACAGGGGGCCCACTATGGCTACACCTTC	CASSVQGAHYGYTF
TRBJ1-4	TRBD1	few	TRBV5-1	TGCGCCAGCAGCAACGGACAGGGGGCGACTAATGAAAAACTGTTTTTT	CASSNGQGATNEKLFF
TRBJ2-1	TRBD2	.	TRBV20-1	TGCAGTGCCACACTAGCGGGAGGCCTCTACAATGAGCAGTTCTTC	CSATLAGGLYNEQFF
TRBJ2-2	.	.	TRBV7-8	TGTGCCAGCAGTCGAGAGAGGCCCCCCGGGGAGCTGTTTTTT	CASSRERPPGELFF
TRBJ2-2	.	many	TRBV12-3/TRBV12-4	TGTGCCAGCAGCCCCGCCGGGGAGCTGTTTTTT	CASSPAGELFF
TRBJ1-6	.	.	TRBV7-9	TGTGCCAGCAGCCACGGGGCCGCCATAAGACCCCTCCACTTT	CASSHGAAIRPLHF
TRBJ2-7	.	.	TRBV5-1	TGCGCCAGCAGTGCACAGGGCTACGAGCAGTACTTC	CASSAQGYEQYF
TRBJ2-7	.	.	TRBV7-2	TGTGCCAGCAGCTACAGACTCGACTCCTACGAGCAGTACTTC	CASSYRLDSYEQYF
TRBJ2-1	TRBD1	few	TRBV19	TGTGCCAGTAGCTCCAGACAGGGAAAGGCCTACAATGAGCAGTTCTTC	CASSSRQGKAYNEQFF
TRBJ2-6	.	once	TRBV12-3/TRBV12-4	TGTGCCAGCAGTTTTTCGAGGGGCGGAATTAGCTCTGGGGCCAACGTCCTGACTTTC	CASSFSRGGISSGANVLTF
TRBJ2-2	TRBD2	.	TRBV11-2	TGTGCCAGCAGCTTAGTACGGACTAGCGGGAGCACCGGGGAGCTGTTTTTT	CASSLVRTSGSTGELFF
TRBJ2-1	.	few	TRBV7-8	TGTGCCAGCAGCTCCCGGGACATCTACAATGAGCAGTTCTTC	CASSSRDIYNEQFF
TRBJ2-6	.	.	TRBV5-1	TGCGCCAGTAGACCCGGGGCGGAGGCCAACGTCCTGACTTTC	CASRPGAEANVLTF
TRBJ2-2	.	.	TRBV5-3	TGTGCCAGAAGCTTGGTAATATTCACCGGGGAGCTGTTTTTT	CARSLVIFTGELFF
TRBJ2-3	.	once	TRBV2	TGTGCCAGCAGTGAAGTTGATCCTACGCAGTATTTT	CASSEVDPTQYF
TRBJ2-2	TRBD2	.	TRBV20-1	TGCAGTGCTCCCAGCATAGCGGGAGGATCCACCGGGGAGCTGTTTTTT	CSAPSIAGGSTGELFF
TRBJ1-6	.	.	TRBV20-1	TGCAGTGGCATAGCGATAAACTCACCCCTCCACTTT	CSGIAINSPLHF
TRBJ2-7	TRBD1	few	TRBV20-1	TGCAGTGCTAGAGATTCCCGGACAGGTTACGAGCAGTACTTC	CSARDSRTGYEQYF
TRBJ1-1	.	.	TRBV7-2	TGTGCCAGCAGGGTGGCCGGTGTTACTGAAGCTTTCTTT	CASRVAGVTEAFF
TRBJ2-7	TRBD1	.	TRBV5-1	TGCGCCAGCAGCGTGCCGGGACAGGGGGAGAAGTACTTC	CASSVPGQGEKYF
TRBJ1-1	.	.	TRBV29-1	TGCAGCGGAGGGGCGACAGCGAACACTGAAGCTTTCTTT	CSGGATANTEAFF
TRBJ2-1	TRBD2	.	TRBV9	TGTGCCAGCAGCGTATGGGGCGGGAGAATCAACAATGAGCAGTTCTTC	CASSVWGGRINNEQFF